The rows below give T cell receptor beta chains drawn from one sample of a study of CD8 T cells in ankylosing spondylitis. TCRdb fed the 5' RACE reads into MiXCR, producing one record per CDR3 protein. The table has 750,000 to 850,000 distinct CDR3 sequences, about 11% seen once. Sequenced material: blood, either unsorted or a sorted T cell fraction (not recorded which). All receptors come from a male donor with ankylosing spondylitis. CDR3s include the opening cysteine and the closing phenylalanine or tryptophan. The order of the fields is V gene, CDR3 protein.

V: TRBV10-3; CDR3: CAIASRVSYEQYF
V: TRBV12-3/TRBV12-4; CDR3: CASSYHGNYGYTF
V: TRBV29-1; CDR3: CSVSRGDRGELFF
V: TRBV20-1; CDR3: CSASPLQGAGETQYF
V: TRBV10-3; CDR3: CAIRVSESSYNEQFF
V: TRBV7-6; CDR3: CASSLNTGEQYF
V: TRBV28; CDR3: CASSPYDRGGYTF
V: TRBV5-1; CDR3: CASSLGGTSDTDTQYF
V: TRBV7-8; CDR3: CASSRFGGRDYEQYF
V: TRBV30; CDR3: CAWAQINSSPLHF
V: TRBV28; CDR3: CASIRIGYYGYTF
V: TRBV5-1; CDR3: CASSYWTGAYGYTF
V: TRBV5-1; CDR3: CASTPDGYNEQFF
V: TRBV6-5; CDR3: CASSLQDTYEQYF
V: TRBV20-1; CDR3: CSARASGGETQYF
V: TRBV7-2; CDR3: CASTPRGGGDTEAFF
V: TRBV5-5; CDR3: CASRLLEYNSPLHF
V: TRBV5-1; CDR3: CASSFFGLGDTEAFF
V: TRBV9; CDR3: CASSVVGSPNQPQHF
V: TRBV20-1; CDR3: CSAKRRLGAQETQYF
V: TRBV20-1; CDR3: CSADSGSWSYEQYF
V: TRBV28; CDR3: CASWFGDTGELFF
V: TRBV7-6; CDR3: CASSLEPAVNPHEQYF
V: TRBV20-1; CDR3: CSASRQGGNTEAFF
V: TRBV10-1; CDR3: CASSESGTGAYEQYF
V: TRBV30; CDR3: CAWKEDRTLNYGYTF